The 20 T cell receptor beta chains below were found in one sample sequenced in a study of T cell responses to AZD1222 COVID-19 vaccine (dated by TCRdb to about 2021). The sample's time point label, in plain terms: about 28 days (+/-7) after the second vaccine dose. Library preparation used the immunoSEQ multiplex PCR assay. The clones in this table, taken by TCRdb from immuneACCESS, are in-frame only. Not every clone is retained; where verified, under half of the shortfall comes from an unresolved V gene, and the cause of the rest is unknown. For this sample the table gives approximately 200,000 clones, of which just over 90% were detected only once. The ten most abundant clones make up around 3.5% of the sample. Sequencing was performed on peripheral blood, taken 28 days after the second AZD1222 dose. These receptors all stem from an adult who received the AZD1222 COVID-19 vaccine.

This rearrangement joins TRBV28 to TRBJ1-6; the D is unclear. The V end lost 7 bases, the J end lost 7 bases, and 11 bases lay between the germline ends. The CDR3 extends over 13 amino acids. Germline V lookup: CDR1 MDHEN, CDR2 SYDVKM. The CDR3 coding sequence is TGTGCCAGCACGGGCAGGCCCAATTCACCCCTCCACTTT. This sequence encodes CASTGRPNSPLHF.

The CDR3 sequence: CASSWTLAGGSEQYF. In DNA, the CDR3 is TGTGCCAGCAGCTGGACGCTAGCGGGAGGGTCCGAGCAGTACTTC. The chain couples TRBV5-4 to TRBJ2-7; 12 bases are shared with TRBD2. J was trimmed by 6 bases and V by 3 bases; bases with no gene match: 7. The CDR3 consists of 15 residues. From germline, CDR1 is SGHNT and CDR2 YYREEE (reference sequence). The whole variable domain, remainder taken from reference TRBV5-4 and TRBJ2-7, is ETGVTQSPTHLIKTRGQQVTLRCSSQSGHNTVSWYQQALGQGPQFIFQYYREEENGRGNFPPRFSGLQFPNYSSELNVNALELDDSALYLCASSWTLAGGSEQYFGPGTRLTVT.

The chain uses TRBV7-3 and TRBJ2-7, with TRBD1 matching 7 bases. Trimming took 5 bases from V and 2 from J; bases not matched to a gene: 9. The CDR3 loop spans 15 amino acids. The V gene's germline CDR1 is SGHTA and CDR2 FQGTGA. The CDR3 region has the DNA TGTGCCAGCAGCCCATCCCGGGACAGTACCTACGAGCAGTACTTC. Amino acids: CASSPSRDSTYEQYF.

V gene TRBV9 combines with J gene TRBJ2-7; possibly TRBD1 for D (5 bases). V was pared by 0 bases and J by 4 bases, with 14 bases between. The CDR3 spans 15 residues. The germline V gene has CDR1 SGDLS and CDR2 YYNGEE. This CDR3 is CASSVGQGSFYEQYF. CDR3 sequence (DNA): TGTGCCAGCAGCGTAGGGCAGGGATCCTTTTACGAGCAGTACTTC.

This rearrangement joins TRBV28 to TRBJ2-7; D unresolved. Germline V lookup: CDR1 MDHEN, CDR2 SYDVKM. V was trimmed by 5 bases and J by 3 bases, leaving 14 bases between them. The CDR3 contains 14 residues. The CDR3, as DNA: TGTGCCAGCAGTCAGCACCTAGGAAGCTACGAGCAGTACTTC. Amino acids: CASSQHLGSYEQYF.

The V and J genes are TRBV28 and TRBJ2-1, with TRBD2 identical over 10 bases. J gave up 7 bases and V 3 bases, and 9 bases lay outside the gene matches. The CDR3 spans 16 residues. CDR1 MDHEN and CDR2 SYDVKM come from the germline V gene. The CDR3 sequence is CASSLGASGSRNEQFF. As DNA, the CDR3 is TGTGCCAGCAGTTTGGGGGCTAGCGGGAGTAGGAATGAGCAGTTCTTC. The whole variable domain, remainder taken from reference TRBV28 and TRBJ2-1, is DVKVTQSSRYLVKRTGEKVFLECVQDMDHENMFWYRQDPGLGLRLIYFSYDVKMKEKGDIPEGYSVSREKKERFSLILESASTNQTSMYLCASSLGASGSRNEQFFGPGTRLTVL.

The J gene is TRBJ1-1, the V gene TRBV4-1; D not resolved. Deletions cut 2 bases from V and 11 bases from J, with 12 bases between. The CDR3 length is 12 residues. The germline V gene has CDR1 MGHRA and CDR2 YSYEKL. CDR3 sequence reads: CASSQPPREAFF. The CDR3 DNA reads TGCGCCAGCAGCCAACCTCCCCGGGAGGCTTTCTTT.

The chain employs TRBV7-9 and TRBJ2-3, with a weak D call TRBD1 (6 bases). Germline V gives CDR1 SEHNR, CDR2 FQNEAQ (reference sequence). The CDR3 runs 13 residues. Trimming left V 4 bases short and J 3 bases short, with 8 bases between. The CDR3 DNA follows: TGTGCCAGCAGCTCTGGACAGACAGATACGCAGTATTTT. Protein product: CASSSGQTDTQYF.

The V call is TRBV11-2, the J call TRBJ2-7, with TRBD1 matching over 8 bases. The CDR3 length is 14 residues. The V segment lost 6 bases and the J segment 5 bases; nucleotides outside the gene matches: 9. Germline loops: CDR1 SGHAT, CDR2 FQNNGV. The CDR3 sequence: CASSRGQGSHEQYF. CDR3 sequence (DNA): TGTGCCAGCAGTCGCGGACAGGGTTCCCACGAGCAGTACTTC.

J is TRBJ1-1 and V is TRBV28, with TRBD1 matching over 8 bases. The ends lost 2 bases at V and 7 bases at J; junction bases unmatched: 12. Germline V gene data show CDR1 as MDHEN and CDR2 as SYDVKM. CDR3 length: 16 amino acids. The CDR3 DNA reads as TGTGCCAGCAGTTTAAAGGCAGGGGGCTACCCTCTTGAAGCTTTCTTT. Amino acid sequence: CASSLKAGGYPLEAFF.

The V call is TRBV7-9, the J call TRBJ2-3, with 11 positions matching TRBD2. CDR1 is SEHNR, CDR2 FQNEAQ, per germline (reference sequence). V lost 5 bases to trimming and J lost 7 bases; unmatched junction nucleotides: 14. CDR3 length equals 17 residues. CDR3 nucleotide sequence: TGTGCCAGCAGCCCCCTAAGGTTAGCGGGAGGGCGGAATACGCAGTATTTT. Translating it yields CASSPLRLAGGRNTQYF. The variable domain in full, completed from reference TRBV7-9 and TRBJ2-3, reads DTGVSQNPRHKITKRGQNVTFRCDPISEHNRLYWYRQTLGQGPEFLTYFQNEAQLEKSRLLSDRFSAERPKGSFSTLEIQRTEQGDSAMYLCASSPLRLAGGRNTQYFGPGTRLTVL.

This chain connects TRBV6-1 to TRBJ1-6; a weak D match, TRBD1 (6 bases). With 5 bases removed from V and 7 bases from J, the gap between germline ends came to 18 bases. The germline gives CDR1 MNHNS, CDR2 SASEGT. This CDR3 is built from 16 residues. CDR3 sequence: CASSQVTGFGNSPLHF. In DNA, the CDR3 is TGTGCCAGCAGTCAAGTAACAGGGTTCGGGAATTCACCCCTCCACTTT.

CDR3 residues: CASSQGTPDGYTF. The DNA of the CDR3 is TGTGCCAGCAGCCAAGGGACCCCGGATGGCTACACCTTC. The chain combines TRBV3-1 (or the pseudogene TRBV3-2) with TRBJ1-2; D call uncertain. The CDR3 is 13 amino acids. The germline V gene has CDR1 LGHDT and CDR2 YNNKEL (reference sequence). Trimming cost V 1 base and J 6 bases, with 9 bases left between them.

J is TRBJ1-3 and V is TRBV5-1, with TRBD1 identical over 9 bases. Germline assignment: CDR1 SGHRS and CDR2 YFSETQ. The CDR3 length is 20 residues. Trimming cost V 3 bases and J 0 bases; bases outside gene matches: 16. CDR3 protein: CASSSGQGLGPHDSGNTIYF. In DNA, the CDR3 is TGCGCCAGCAGCTCCGGACAGGGGTTAGGGCCCCATGACTCTGGAAACACCATATATTTT.

This clone came up a few times. The chain combines TRBV15 with TRBJ2-5; 7 bases align to TRBD1. Trimming cost V 1 base and J 4 bases; bases outside gene matches: 6. The germline gives CDR1 LNHNV, CDR2 YYDKDF (reference sequence). This CDR3 is 15 amino acids long. The CDR3 sequence is CATSRAPRQGETQYF. In DNA form, the CDR3 reads TGTGCCACCAGCAGAGCCCCGAGACAGGGAGAGACCCAGTACTTC.

With respect to this clone: Other DNA sequences in this sample translate to the same CDR3. This chain uses TRBV5-1 with TRBJ2-1; D remains unclear. Germline V gene lookup returns CDR1 SGHRS and CDR2 YFSETQ. This CDR3 is 11 amino acids long. The ends were cut back, 0 bases at V and 7 bases at J, with 2 bases in the middle. CDR3 sequence: CASSLANEQFF. The CDR3 nucleotides are TGCGCCAGCAGCTTGGCAAATGAGCAGTTCTTC. The whole variable domain, filled in from reference TRBV5-1 and TRBJ2-1, reads KAGVTQTPRYLIKTRGQQVTLSCSPISGHRSVSWYQQTPGQGLQFLFEYFSETQRNKGNFPGRFSGRQFSNSRSEMNVSTLELGDSALYLCASSLANEQFFGPGTRLTVL.

This clone came up once. The junction shows a germline mismatch at one end, possibly a read error. The V gene is TRBV7-7, the J gene TRBJ2-1; 7 nucleotides align to TRBD2. The V gene's germline CDR1 is SSHAT and CDR2 FNYEAQ (reference sequence). CDR3 length: 12 amino acids. The CDR3 here is CASSLWGGEQFF. The CDR3 DNA is TGTGCTAGCAGCTTATGGGGGGGTGAGCAGTTCTTC. The full variable domain, its missing parts supplied by reference TRBV7-7 and TRBJ2-1, is GAGVSQSPRYKVTKRGQDVTLRCDPISSHATLYWYQQALGQGPEFLTYFNYEAQPDKSGLPSDRFSAERPEGSISTLTIQRTEQRDSAMYRCASSLWGGEQFFGPGTRLTVL.

V gene TRBV11-2 combines with J gene TRBJ2-2; 8 bases match TRBD1. Per the germline V gene, CDR1 is SGHAT and CDR2 is FQNNGV. V lost 7 bases and J lost 3; bases outside the gene matches: 10. This CDR3 has 16 amino acids. CDR3 loop: CASTLIRQGHTGELFF. The CDR3 bases are TGTGCCAGCACCCTCATCCGACAGGGGCACACCGGGGAGCTGTTTTTT.

The chain recombines TRBV10-3 with TRBJ1-6; D gene unclear. The CDR3 is made up of 13 amino acids. The V gene lost 6 bases and the J gene lost 6 bases, with 9 bases spanning the gap. CDR1 is ENHRY, CDR2 SYGVKD, per germline. The CDR3 loop is CAIRGSGNSPLHF. CDR3 nucleotides: TGTGCCATCAGGGGGTCGGGTAATTCACCCCTCCACTTT.

The rearrangement uses TRBV9 and TRBJ2-1; D gene uncertain. The CDR3 is 15 amino acids. Trimming took off 0 bases at V and 6 bases at J, with 13 bases between the two ends. Looked up from germline, CDR1 is SGDLS and CDR2 is YYNGEE. CDR3 sequence: CASSVAPRSGNEQFF. The CDR3 DNA reads TGTGCCAGCAGCGTAGCCCCGCGGAGTGGCAATGAGCAGTTCTTC.